The sequence of this T cell receptor beta chain was determined in a study of cytomegalovirus exposure and HLA in healthy donors. About this clone: What it binds is unknown.

Regarding the study as a whole: A list of roughly 180 TCR beta chains associated with cytomegalovirus was given. Most of the TCR beta V segments (in an earlier analysis) were productive either about 87% or about 30% of the time. In a later analysis, TCR beta V- and J-gene trimming showed a link to a missense DCLRE1C variant.

The PCR employed 60 Vbeta primers together with 13 Jbeta primers. Produced via immunoSEQ multiplex PCR; TCRdb's table is partial and in-frame only. Its listing shows under 200,000 clones. This CDR3 is built from 15 residues. Germline loops: CDR1 SGDLS, CDR2 YYNGEE. V gave up 4 bases and J gave up 5 bases; unmatched junction bases: 8. The chain combines TRBV9 with TRBJ2-3; 9 bases line up with TRBD2. The sequenced sample was PBMCs. This receptor was identified in a woman aged 18 to 35 in good health and CMV-seropositive. The CDR3 region is CASSPEAGGRDTQYF. The CDR3 region has the DNA TGTGCCAGCAGCCCCGAAGCGGGGGGCAGAGATACGCAGTATTTT. The full variable domain, in which reference TRBV9 and TRBJ2-3 provide the parts outside the CDR3, is DSGVTQTPKHLITATGQRVTLRCSPRSGDLSVYWYQQSLDQGLQFLIQYYNGEERAKGNILERFSAQQFPDLHSELNLSSLELGDSALYFCASSPEAGGRDTQYFGPGTRLTVL.